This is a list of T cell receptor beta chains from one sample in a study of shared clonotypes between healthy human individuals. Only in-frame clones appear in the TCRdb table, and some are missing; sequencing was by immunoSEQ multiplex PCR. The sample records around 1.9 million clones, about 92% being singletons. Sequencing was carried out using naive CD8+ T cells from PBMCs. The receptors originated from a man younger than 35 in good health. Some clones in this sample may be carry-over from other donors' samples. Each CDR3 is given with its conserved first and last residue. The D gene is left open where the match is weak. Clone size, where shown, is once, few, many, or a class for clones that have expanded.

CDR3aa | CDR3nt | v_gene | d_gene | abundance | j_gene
CASRAGLLETQYF | TGTGCCAGCAGAGCGGGACTCCTAGAGACCCAGTACTTC | TRBV11-2 | TRBD2 | . | TRBJ2-5
CASSLLRAPSYEQYF | TGTGCCAGCAGTTTATTACGGGCACCTTCCTACGAGCAGTACTTC | TRBV28 | . | . | TRBJ2-7
CASSWPMDTQYF | TGTGCCAGCAGCTGGCCGATGGATACGCAGTATTTT | TRBV7-9 | . | . | TRBJ2-3
CASSPGLAGGGEQFF | TGTGCCAGCAGCCCCGGACTAGCGGGAGGTGGTGAGCAGTTCTTC | TRBV27 | TRBD2 | . | TRBJ2-1
CASRGTGRSTDTQYF | TGTGCCAGCAGGGGAACAGGGAGGAGTACAGATACGCAGTATTTT | TRBV28 | . | . | TRBJ2-3
CSASGQVASYEQYF | TGCAGCGCGTCGGGACAGGTCGCCTCCTACGAGCAGTACTTC | TRBV29-1 | TRBD1 | . | TRBJ2-7
CASSPGQPQHF | TGTGCCAGCAGCCCTGGACAGCCCCAGCATTTT | TRBV28 | . | . | TRBJ1-5
CASSFSPGRNQPQHF | TGTGCCAGCAGTTTCAGTCCTGGTCGCAATCAGCCCCAGCATTTT | TRBV27 | . | . | TRBJ1-5
CASRENGDYGYTF | TGTGCCAGCAGGGAAAACGGAGACTATGGCTACACCTTC | TRBV28 | . | . | TRBJ1-2
CASSQRMARGQETQYF | TGCGCCAGCAGCCAAAGAATGGCCAGGGGGCAAGAGACCCAGTACTTC | TRBV4-1 | TRBD1 | once | TRBJ2-5
CASSPARAETSGYTF | TGCGCCAGCAGCCCCGCAAGGGCAGAAACTTCGGGCTACACCTTC | TRBV5-1 | . | . | TRBJ1-2
CATSRGGLTSGNEQYF | TGTGCCACCAGCAGGGGGGGTTTGACTAGCGGGAACGAGCAGTACTTC | TRBV15 | TRBD2 | . | TRBJ2-7
CASSVDGGANEKLFF | TGTGCCAGCAGCGTAGATGGGGGGGCTAATGAAAAACTGTTTTTT | TRBV9 | . | . | TRBJ1-4
CAISQTTDEQFF | TGTGCCATCAGTCAGACTACCGATGAGCAGTTCTTC | TRBV10-3 | . | . | TRBJ2-1
CATSSPKTGGANYGYTF | TGTGCCACCAGCAGTCCAAAGACAGGGGGAGCAAACTATGGCTACACCTTC | TRBV15 | TRBD1 | . | TRBJ1-2
CASSLMGTSALGGGELFF | TGTGCCAGCAGCTTAATGGGGACTAGCGCACTTGGGGGCGGGGAGCTGTTTTTT | TRBV7-3 | TRBD2 | . | TRBJ2-2
CASSPQRLAGAHEQYF | TGCGCCAGCAGCCCACAACGACTAGCGGGAGCCCACGAGCAGTACTTC | TRBV5-1 | TRBD2 | few | TRBJ2-7
CASSQAGVPYGYTF | TGCGCCAGCAGCCAAGCGGGAGTTCCCTATGGCTACACCTTC | TRBV4-3 | . | once | TRBJ1-2
CASSLRGQGSNQPQHF | TGTGCCAGCAGTTTACGGGGACAGGGTTCAAATCAGCCCCAGCATTTT | TRBV27 | TRBD1 | . | TRBJ1-5
CASSSRTSGMWNEQFF | TGTGCCAGCAGTTCCCGGACTAGCGGGATGTGGAATGAGCAGTTCTTC | TRBV27 | TRBD2 | . | TRBJ2-1
CASSRRVLAGSYEQYF | TGTGCCAGCAGCCGACGGGTGCTAGCGGGATCCTACGAGCAGTACTTC | TRBV5-8 | TRBD2 | . | TRBJ2-7
CASSQDPIHGRDTTITYNEQFF | TGTGCCAGCAGCCAAGATCCTATTCACGGGAGGGACACAACAATCACCTACAATGAGCAGTTCTTC | TRBV14 | TRBD2 | once | TRBJ2-1
CASSDFARARYF | TGTGCCAGCAGTGATTTTGCCCGAGCGAGATACTTC | TRBV6-1 | . | . | TRBJ2-7
CASGTVYSNQPQHF | TGTGCCAGTGGGACAGTTTATAGCAATCAGCCCCAGCATTTT | TRBV28 | TRBD1 | . | TRBJ1-5
CASSLIGVSGDTQYF | TGTGCCAGCAGCTTAATTGGAGTTTCAGGAGATACGCAGTATTTT | TRBV7-8 | . | . | TRBJ2-3
CSVQPLAGGPTDTQYF | TGCAGCGTTCAACCGCTAGCGGGAGGCCCCACAGATACGCAGTATTTT | TRBV29-1 | TRBD2 | . | TRBJ2-3
CASSFSSGALYF | TGTGCCAGCAGTTTCTCTAGCGGGGCCCTGTACTTC | TRBV28 | TRBD2 | . | TRBJ2-7
CASSRGTDVYGYTF | TGTGCCAGCAGCCGAGGGACGGACGTCTATGGCTACACCTTC | TRBV27 | . | . | TRBJ1-2
CASSQDFISFKTEKLFF | TGCGCCAGCAGCCAAGATTTCATATCATTCAAGACTGAAAAACTGTTTTTT | TRBV4-1 | . | once | TRBJ1-4
CASDPTGERNEQFF | TGTGCCAGCGACCCAACAGGGGAGAGGAATGAGCAGTTCTTC | TRBV28 | TRBD1 | . | TRBJ2-1
CASSPGLLNQPQHF | TGCGCCAGCAGCCCAGGACTGCTCAATCAGCCCCAGCATTTT | TRBV4-3 | . | few | TRBJ1-5
CASSGTTNTEAFF | TGTGCCAGCAGTGGGACAACGAACACTGAAGCTTTCTTT | TRBV6-6 | . | . | TRBJ1-1
CASSDIRDSNEKLFF | TGTGCCAGTAGCGACATCCGGGACAGTAATGAAAAACTGTTTTTT | TRBV19 | TRBD1 | . | TRBJ1-4
CASSGLYRGGTDTQYF | TGTGCCAGTAGTGGCCTATACAGAGGGGGCACAGATACGCAGTATTTT | TRBV19 | . | . | TRBJ2-3
CASVSGNIQYF | TGTGCCAGCGTTTCGGGAAACATTCAGTACTTC | TRBV7-8 | . | . | TRBJ2-4
CATNRAGDYGYTF | TGTGCCACCAACCGGGCGGGGGACTATGGCTACACCTTC | TRBV15 | . | . | TRBJ1-2
CASSYNLASGYEQYF | TGCGCCAGCAGCTACAATCTAGCGTCTGGCTACGAGCAGTACTTC | TRBV5-1 | . | . | TRBJ2-7
CASSLSLGLAETQYF | TGTGCCAGCAGTTTGTCTTTGGGGCTTGCTGAGACCCAGTACTTC | TRBV28 | . | . | TRBJ2-5
CAISAGYRGDTGELFF | TGTGCCATCAGTGCCGGTTACAGGGGGGACACCGGGGAGCTGTTTTTT | TRBV10-3 | TRBD1 | . | TRBJ2-2
CASSPLGGGNEQFF | TGTGCCAGCAGCCCACTGGGGGGGGGCAATGAGCAGTTCTTC | TRBV7-9 | TRBD2 | . | TRBJ2-1
CASALGGGNEQFF | TGTGCCAGCGCCCTAGGGGGGGGCAATGAGCAGTTCTTC | TRBV6-5 | . | . | TRBJ2-1
CASSSGTGGHNQPQHF | TGTGCCAGCAGTTCCGGGACAGGGGGACATAATCAGCCCCAGCATTTT | TRBV27 | TRBD1 | . | TRBJ1-5